This entry concerns a single T cell receptor (beta chain). The antigen it binds to is not known. No qualities accompany the bases; no much larger clone lies one base away. Peripheral blood CD8+ and CD4+ T cells from healthy donors, Susac syndrome patients and multiple sclerosis patients were profiled by high-throughput TCR beta sequencing. Multiple sclerosis controls were treatment-naive patients with stable or active relapsing-remitting disease fulfilling revised McDonald criteria. Bulk CD8+ and CD4+ T cells were purified by magnetic negative isolation, whereas CD8+ TEMRA cells were enriched by FACS. Blood was drawn into EDTA tubes, processed within 24 hours, and PBMCs were isolated by density gradient centrifugation. PBMCs intended for TCR sequencing were frozen in liquid nitrogen and were later thawed in a 37 degrees C water bath. Purity of sorted or isolated CD4+, CD8+ and CD8+ TEMRA cells was at least 90%.

The sample is drawn from a study of CD8 T cells in Susac syndrome (dated by TCRdb to between 2018 and 2020). Concerning the study at large: Whether CD8+ T cell activation and differentiation in Susac syndrome was antigen driven was tested using repertoire sequencing. Clonality of the CD8+ T cell repertoire was compared between over 10 healthy donors, around 14 Susac syndrome patients and approximately 16 multiple sclerosis patients.

RNA was extracted using the RNeasy kit, and roughly 0.45 to 1 ug of the RNA was reverse transcribed with random hexamers. The immunoSEQ multiplex PCR assay, which covers 54 Vbeta and 13 Jbeta segments, was used to amplify TCR beta CDR3 regions. PCR amplification bias was corrected using a synthetic template baseline for primer optimization and computational correction. The study's own analysis went as follows. Reads were annotated to V, D and J genes per IMGT and analyzed with immunoSEQ Analyzer, keeping only productive sequences. To calculate clonality, Shannon entropy was normalized by log2 of the number of productive unique sequences and then subtracted from one. For each patient and control, public and private clones were evaluated among the 100 most prevalent clones. Clones were defined as Susac-specific if absent from the healthy and MS cohorts, from 1052 published viral clones and from other ImmuneACCESS disease sequences. The public reads were run again by TCRdb, first through fastp at Q25 and then through MiXCR, and only productive beta chains were kept. CDR3 protein sequences are deduplicated, and each keeps its most common genes and DNA. The V and J calls were not made by the authors but by TCRdb's processing. The sample profile shows fewer than 300,000 distinct CDR3 sequences; roughly 85% of them were found once. The ten largest clonotypes hold around 0.11% of the sample.

General study outcomes and caveats: The study acknowledged that relatively few individuals were included in the TCR sequencing and HLA analysis.

Reading from cysteine to phenylalanine, the CDR3 counts 14 amino acids. Solely the CDR3 DNA is kept, with 42 bases framed from the first base. V is cut by 5 bases and J by 1 base, and the space between the germline ends is 12 bases. As encoded in the germline V gene, CDR1 is SGHTS while CDR2 is YDEGEE. This clonotype originated in a human donor with multiple sclerosis. The chain couples TRBV5-8 to TRBJ1-1; the D gene cannot be named for sure. Sequenced material: CD8+ T cells from PBMCs. For the CDR3, the sequence is CASSTNAPNTEAFF. DNA sequence: TGTGCCAGCAGTACTAACGCACCGAACACTGAAGCTTTCTTT.